This T cell receptor beta chain was identified in a study of technical replicates of blood from a few donors. This clone was counted a single time. CDR1 is SNHLY, CDR2 FYNNEI, per germline. This CDR3 spans 15 amino acids. The V end lost 7 bases, the J end lost 0 bases, and 14 bases lay between the germline ends. Repertoires were generated with immunoSEQ multiplex PCR, while TCRdb's copy carries only in-frame clones and drops some. The data contain around 80,000 clones, approximately 93% of them singletons. Sequencing was carried out using T cells isolated from PBMCs. This chain connects TRBV2 to TRBJ2-3; D is unclear. The receptor comes from a human donor in good health. This chain's CDR3 is CASKTRSSSTDTQYF. DNA of the CDR3: TGTGCCAGCAAAACAAGGAGTTCTAGCACAGATACGCAGTATTTT.